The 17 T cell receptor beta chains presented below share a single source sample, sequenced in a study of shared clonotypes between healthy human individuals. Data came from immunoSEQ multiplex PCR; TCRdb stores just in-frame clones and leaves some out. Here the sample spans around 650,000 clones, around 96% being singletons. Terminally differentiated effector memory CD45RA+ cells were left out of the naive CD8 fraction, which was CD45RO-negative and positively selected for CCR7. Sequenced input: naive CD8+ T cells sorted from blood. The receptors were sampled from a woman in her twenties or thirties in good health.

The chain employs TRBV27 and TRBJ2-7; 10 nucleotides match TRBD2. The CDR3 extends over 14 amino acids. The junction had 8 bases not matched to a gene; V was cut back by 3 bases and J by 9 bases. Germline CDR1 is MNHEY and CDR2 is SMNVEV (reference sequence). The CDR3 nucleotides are TGTGCCAGCAGTTTTAACCTAGCGGGAGAGGGGCAGTACTTC. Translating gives CASSFNLAGEGQYF.

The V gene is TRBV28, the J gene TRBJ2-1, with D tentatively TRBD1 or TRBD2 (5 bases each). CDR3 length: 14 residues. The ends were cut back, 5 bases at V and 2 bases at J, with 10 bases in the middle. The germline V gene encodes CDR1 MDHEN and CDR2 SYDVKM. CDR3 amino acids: CASSDGTPYNEQFF. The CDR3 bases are TGTGCCAGCAGTGACGGGACCCCCTACAATGAGCAGTTCTTC.

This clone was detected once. For the CDR3, the DNA is TGCGCCAGCAGCCAAGTGCCGGGAGGGGGTAAAGAGACCCAGTACTTC. This translates into CASSQVPGGGKETQYF. The chain carries TRBV4-1 and TRBJ2-5; 8 positions agree with TRBD2. The CDR3 sequence is 16 residues long. The germline gives CDR1 MGHRA, CDR2 YSYEKL. The V and J ends lost 1 base and 3 bases, in that order; junction bases with no gene match: 7.

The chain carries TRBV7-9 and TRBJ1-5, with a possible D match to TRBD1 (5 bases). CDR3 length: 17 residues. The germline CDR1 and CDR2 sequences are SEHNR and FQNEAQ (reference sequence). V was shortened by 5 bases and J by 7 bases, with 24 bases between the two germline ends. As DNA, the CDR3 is TGTGCCAGCAGCCCCGAGCGGGGGGGTGAGGTGGGGCAGCCCCAGCATTTT. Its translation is CASSPERGGEVGQPQHF.

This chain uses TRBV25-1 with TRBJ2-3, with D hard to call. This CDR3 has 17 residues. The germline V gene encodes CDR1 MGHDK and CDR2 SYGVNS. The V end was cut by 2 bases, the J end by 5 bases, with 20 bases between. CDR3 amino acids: CASSEIWLGTLKDTQYF. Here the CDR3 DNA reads TGTGCCAGCAGTGAAATCTGGCTTGGCACCCTGAAAGATACGCAGTATTTT.

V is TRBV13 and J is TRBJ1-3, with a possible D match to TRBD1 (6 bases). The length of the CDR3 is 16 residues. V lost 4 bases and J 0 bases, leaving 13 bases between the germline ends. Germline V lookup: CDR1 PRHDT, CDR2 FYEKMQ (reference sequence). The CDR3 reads CASSSRQDPSGNTIYF. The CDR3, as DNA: TGTGCCAGCAGCTCTCGACAGGACCCCTCTGGAAACACCATATATTTT.

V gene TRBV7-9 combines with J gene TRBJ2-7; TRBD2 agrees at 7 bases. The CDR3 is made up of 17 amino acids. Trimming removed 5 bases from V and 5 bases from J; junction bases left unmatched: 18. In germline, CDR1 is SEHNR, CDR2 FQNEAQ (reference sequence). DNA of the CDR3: TGTGCCAGCAGCGCAAACCTCCGGGACTACCCTCGGAACGAGCAGTACTTC. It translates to CASSANLRDYPRNEQYF.

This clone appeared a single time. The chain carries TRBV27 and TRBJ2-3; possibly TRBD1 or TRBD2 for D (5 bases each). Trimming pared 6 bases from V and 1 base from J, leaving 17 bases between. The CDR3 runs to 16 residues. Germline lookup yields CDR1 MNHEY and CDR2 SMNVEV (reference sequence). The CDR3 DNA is TGTGCCAGCAGCTATCGGGGCGGTCCTGGCACAGATACGCAGTATTTT. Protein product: CASSYRGGPGTDTQYF.

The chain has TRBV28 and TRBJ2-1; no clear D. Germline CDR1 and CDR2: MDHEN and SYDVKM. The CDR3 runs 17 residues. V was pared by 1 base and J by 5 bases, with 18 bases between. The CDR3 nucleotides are TGTGCCAGCAGTTTATACAGCGTGGCGGAGCAGAACAATGAGCAGTTCTTC. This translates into CASSLYSVAEQNNEQFF.

CDR3 sequence (DNA): TGTGCCAGCAGCTTAGACCGACATTCCGGGACCCAGTACTTC. Its protein product is CASSLDRHSGTQYF. The genes are TRBV7-7 and TRBJ2-5; no clear D. This CDR3 region has 14 residues. Germline loops: CDR1 SSHAT, CDR2 FNYEAQ (reference sequence). V dropped 1 base and J dropped 7 bases, with 13 bases sitting between them.

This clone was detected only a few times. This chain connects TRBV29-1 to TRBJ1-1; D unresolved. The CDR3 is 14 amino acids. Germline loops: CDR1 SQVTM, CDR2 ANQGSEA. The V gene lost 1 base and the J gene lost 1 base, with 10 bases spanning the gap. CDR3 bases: TGCAGCGTTGAAGCCAGCCGAGAGAACACTGAAGCTTTCTTT. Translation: CSVEASRENTEAFF.

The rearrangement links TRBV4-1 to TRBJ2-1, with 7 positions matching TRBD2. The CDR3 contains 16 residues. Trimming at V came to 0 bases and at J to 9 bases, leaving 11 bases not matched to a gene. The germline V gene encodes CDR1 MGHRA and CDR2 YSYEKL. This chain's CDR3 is CASSQERGGRRGEQFF. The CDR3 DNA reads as TGCGCCAGCAGCCAAGAGAGGGGCGGGAGACGGGGTGAGCAGTTCTTC.

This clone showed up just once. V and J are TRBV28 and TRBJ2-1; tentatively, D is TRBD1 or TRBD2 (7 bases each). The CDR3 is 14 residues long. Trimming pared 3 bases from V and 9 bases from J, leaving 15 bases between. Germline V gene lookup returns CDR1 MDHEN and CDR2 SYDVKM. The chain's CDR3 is CASSLGRGGSEQFF. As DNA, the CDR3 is TGTGCCAGCAGTTTGGGCAGGGGGGGGAGTGAGCAGTTCTTC.

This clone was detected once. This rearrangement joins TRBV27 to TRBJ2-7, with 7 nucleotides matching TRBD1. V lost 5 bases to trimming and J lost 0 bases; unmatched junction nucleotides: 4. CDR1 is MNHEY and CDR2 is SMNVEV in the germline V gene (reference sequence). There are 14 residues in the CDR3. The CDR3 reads CASSRGDSSYEQYF. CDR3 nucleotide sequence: TGTGCCAGCAGTCGAGGGGACAGCTCCTACGAGCAGTACTTC.

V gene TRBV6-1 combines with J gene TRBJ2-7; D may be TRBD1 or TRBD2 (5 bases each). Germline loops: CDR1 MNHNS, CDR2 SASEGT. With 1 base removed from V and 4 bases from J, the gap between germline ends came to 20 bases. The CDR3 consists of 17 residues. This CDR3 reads CASSEVKGPALDYEQYF. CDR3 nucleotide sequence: TGTGCCAGCAGTGAAGTGAAGGGACCCGCCTTAGATTACGAGCAGTACTTC.

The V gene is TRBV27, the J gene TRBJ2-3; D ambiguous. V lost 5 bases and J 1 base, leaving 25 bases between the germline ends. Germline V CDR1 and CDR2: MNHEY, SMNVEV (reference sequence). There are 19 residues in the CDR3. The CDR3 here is CASSPSLTWNPTGTDTQYF. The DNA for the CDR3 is TGTGCCAGCAGTCCCTCGTTGACCTGGAACCCCACCGGCACAGATACGCAGTATTTT.

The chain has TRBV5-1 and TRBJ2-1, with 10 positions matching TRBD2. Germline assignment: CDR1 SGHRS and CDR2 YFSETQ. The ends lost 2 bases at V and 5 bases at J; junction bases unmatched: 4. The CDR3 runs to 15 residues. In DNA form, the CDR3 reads TGCGCCAGCAGCTTTAGTCTAGCGGGAGACAATGAGCAGTTCTTC. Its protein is CASSFSLAGDNEQFF.